The 9 T cell receptor beta chains listed next were all sequenced from one sample in a study of beta chain features in type 1 diabetes. Every bit of the isolated RNA underwent reverse transcription, so sequencing read expressed TCRB transcripts. Here immunoSEQ multiplex PCR was the method, and the copy in TCRdb shows in-frame clones only, minus some. The sample yields 330,000 or so clones, around 20% seen once. Material: naive CD4+ T cells from blood. These receptors originate from a woman under 30 in good health.

A note on this clone: The same CDR3 arises from other DNA sequences in this sample as well. The chain employs TRBV30 and TRBJ1-1, with D possibly TRBD1 on 6 matching bases. Germline CDR1 reads GTSNPN; CDR2 reads SVGIG (reference sequence). The CDR3 totals 13 residues. Trimming left V 0 bases short and J 3 bases short, with 8 bases between. CDR3 amino acids: CAWSVGGHTEAFF. The CDR3 coding sequence is TGTGCCTGGAGTGTCGGGGGGCACACTGAAGCTTTCTTT.

This sequence joins TRBV7-9 and TRBJ2-1; 10 bases fit TRBD2. Germline CDR1 is SEHNR and CDR2 is FQNEAQ (reference sequence). Unmatched junction bases numbered 4, after V lost 6 bases and J lost 2 bases. The CDR3 sequence is 15 residues long. In DNA form, the CDR3 reads TGTGCCAGCAGTCTGACTAGCGGGCCCTACAATGAGCAGTTCTTC. It codes for CASSLTSGPYNEQFF.

This clone was recorded a few times. The chain is built from TRBV30 and TRBJ2-7; 13 positions match TRBD2. With V trimmed by 3 bases and J by 6 bases, 11 bases remained unmatched. Germline V gene lookup returns CDR1 GTSNPN and CDR2 SVGIG (reference sequence). The CDR3 length is 16 residues. The CDR3 protein is CAWSRLLGLAGAEQYF. DNA for the CDR3: TGTGCCTGGAGCCGACTCCTAGGACTAGCGGGGGCCGAGCAGTACTTC.

This rearrangement joins TRBV9 to TRBJ2-2; 8 bases agree with TRBD1. This CDR3 region has 17 residues. From germline, CDR1 is SGDLS and CDR2 YYNGEE. The V and J ends lost 0 bases and 3 bases, in that order; junction bases with no gene match: 7. In DNA, the CDR3 is TGTGCCAGCAGCGTAGGGATTGGACAGGGTGACACCGGGGAGCTGTTTTTT. Translation: CASSVGIGQGDTGELFF.

V and J are TRBV5-1 and TRBJ2-7; D perhaps matches TRBD1 (5 bases). Germline V CDR1 and CDR2: SGHRS, YFSETQ. This CDR3 region has 14 residues. Trimming took 4 bases from V and 2 from J, leaving 13 bases between them. The CDR3 DNA follows: TGCGCCAGCAGCCCGGTGACAGCCACCTACGAGCAGTACTTC. It yields the protein CASSPVTATYEQYF.

V gene TRBV25-1 combines with J gene TRBJ2-7, with 10 bases matching TRBD1. The CDR3 is 14 amino acids. Germline V gene lookup returns CDR1 MGHDK and CDR2 SYGVNS. With 4 bases clipped from V and 6 bases from J, the junction kept 6 bases outside the gene matches. The CDR3, as DNA: TGTGCCAGCAGTGGGACAGGGGGGGGACGCGAGCAGTACTTC. It translates to CASSGTGGGREQYF.

The V gene is TRBV10-3, the J gene TRBJ2-1; the D gene is possibly TRBD2 (6 bases). The CDR3 extends over 12 amino acids. V lost 5 bases, J lost 7 bases, and 9 bases lay in between. Germline values: CDR1 ENHRY, CDR2 SYGVKD. This CDR3 is CAISSEGNEQFF. The CDR3 nucleotides read TGTGCCATCAGTTCGGAGGGAAATGAGCAGTTCTTC.

This clone has more than one count but fewer than ten. The chain recombines TRBV30 with TRBJ1-2; 10 bases align to TRBD1. V dropped 5 bases and J dropped 0; count of bases not matched to a gene: 6. The CDR3 totals 15 residues. Germline values: CDR1 GTSNPN, CDR2 SVGIG (reference sequence). The CDR3 DNA sequence: TGTGCCTGGGGGGGACAGGGGACACCTAACTATGGCTACACCTTC. This codes for CAWGGQGTPNYGYTF.

The chain employs TRBV5-6 and TRBJ2-3, with D possibly TRBD1 on 5 matching bases. This CDR3 is 14 amino acids long. CDR1 SGHDT and CDR2 YYEEEE come from the germline V gene. The V end lost 3 bases, the J end lost 2 bases, and 10 bases lay between the germline ends. In DNA form, the CDR3 reads TGTGCCAGCAGCTCTCTAGGGGACACAGATACGCAGTATTTT. Translation: CASSSLGDTDTQYF. Looking up the rest from reference TRBV5-6 and TRBJ2-3 gives the full variable domain: DAGVTQSPTHLIKTRGQQVTLRCSPKSGHDTVSWYQQALGQGPQFIFQYYEEEERQRGNFPDRFSGHQFPNYSSELNVNALLLGDSALYLCASSSLGDTDTQYFGPGTRLTVL.